A single sample is the source of the 7 T cell receptor beta chains below, sequenced in a study of T cells after posttransplantation cyclophosphamide. Libraries were prepared by immunoSEQ multiplex PCR; TCRdb keeps only in-frame clonotypes and omits some of them. The sample shows roughly 40,000 clones, none of them appearing just once. The sample comprised PBMCs. These receptors came from a woman aged 45-65 years in good health and a related stem cell transplant donor.

This clone has a count of ten or more. This rearrangement joins TRBV10-2 to TRBJ2-6; TRBD2 matches at 8 bases. This CDR3 has 19 amino acids. Unmatched junction bases numbered 11, after V lost 0 bases and J lost 4 bases. CDR1 is WSHSY and CDR2 is SAAADI in the germline V gene. CDR3 sequence (DNA): TGCGCCAGCAGTGAGTCACCGGGGCGGGGGGTAGCCGGGGCCAACGTCCTGACTTTC. Its translation is CASSESPGRGVAGANVLTF.

This clone was recorded at least ten times. This chain links TRBV28 with TRBJ2-3, with D possibly TRBD2 on 6 matching bases. Per the germline V gene, CDR1 is MDHEN and CDR2 is SYDVKM. The CDR3 sequence is 15 residues long. Trimming removed 3 bases from V and 0 bases from J, with 10 bases in between. The CDR3 sequence: CASSLGGTSTDTQYF. CDR3 nucleotides: TGTGCCAGCAGTTTGGGGGGAACTAGCACAGATACGCAGTATTTT.

CDR3 in amino acids: CASTRGDYGYTF. As DNA, the CDR3 is TGTGCCAGCACTCGGGGGGACTATGGCTACACCTTC. V gene TRBV6-5 combines with J gene TRBJ1-2, with D tentatively TRBD1 (5 bases). The CDR3 contains 12 residues. The germline gives CDR1 MNHEY, CDR2 SVGAGI. Trimming took 7 bases from V and 3 from J, leaving 9 bases between them.

This clone has ten or more counts. CDR3 sequence: CASSLDRTSYEQYF. CDR3 nucleotides: TGTGCCAGCAGCCTAGACAGAACCTCATACGAGCAGTACTTC. The chain joins TRBV11-1 to TRBJ2-7; D may be TRBD1 (5 bases). The CDR3 extends over 14 amino acids. Germline-derived CDR1 and CDR2 are SGHAT and FQDESV (reference sequence). V lost 5 bases to trimming and J lost 4 bases, with 15 bases between them.

Ten or more counts support this clone. V and J are TRBV25-1 and TRBJ2-1, with 7 bases aligning to TRBD1. The CDR3 has 14 residues. V trimming: 2 bases; J trimming: 4 bases; junction bases outside the gene matches: 2. Germline V gene sequence: CDR1 MGHDK, CDR2 SYGVNS. CDR3 in amino acids: CASSEGTEYNEQFF. In nucleotides, the CDR3 is TGTGCCAGCAGTGAAGGGACAGAATACAATGAGCAGTTCTTC.

Many counts were recorded for this clone. The chain is built from TRBV4-1 and TRBJ2-1; TRBD2 aligns across 7 bases. Looked up from germline, CDR1 is MGHRA and CDR2 is YSYEKL. The CDR3 covers 16 residues. After removal of 4 bases from V and 6 bases from J, the junction contained 12 bases not matched to a gene. CDR3 nucleotides: TGCGCCAGCAGCCGCGGTAGCGGGCGCGGGGGCAATGAGCAGTTCTTC. This translates into CASSRGSGRGGNEQFF.

This rearrangement joins TRBV2 to TRBJ1-2; 12 bases are a match to TRBD1. The germline gives CDR1 SNHLY, CDR2 FYNNEI. The CDR3 has 17 residues. Losses at the gene ends were 1 base for V and 8 bases for J; bases not matched to a gene: 11. CDR3 in amino acids: CASSEGGTGGALKGYTF. As DNA, the CDR3 is TGTGCCAGCAGTGAAGGGGGGACAGGGGGCGCATTAAAAGGCTACACCTTC.